One and the same sample provided the 6 T cell receptor beta chains below, sequenced in a study of patients and donors after allogeneic stem cell transplantation. TCRdb itself ran the RT-PCR reads through MiXCR, one entry per CDR3 protein. This sample has roughly 960,000 distinct CDR3 sequences, with around 17% found just once. Sequencing used blood, either unsorted or a sorted T cell fraction (not recorded which). The receptor source for this set is a human donor who was either an allogeneic HSCT recipient or a stem cell or donor lymphocyte infusion donor (not recorded which). It is not recorded whose cells these are; they may come from a transplant donor.

This clonotype was picked up a small number of times. The V and J genes are TRBV12-3 or TRBV12-4 and TRBJ1-3, with D maybe TRBD1 (5 bases). The CDR3 sequence is 18 residues long. Trimming shortened V by 7 bases and J by 0 bases, and 22 bases separated the two germline ends. CDR3 amino acids: CASTRGFKLFNSGNTIYF. CDR3 nucleotides: TGTGCCAGCACAAGGGGTTTCAAGTTATTTAACTCTGGAAACACCATATATTTT.

The CDR3 DNA is TGTGCCACGGGGCAGGGTGCAGATACGCAGTATTTT. This sequence encodes CATGQGADTQYF. The V gene is TRBV5-6, the J gene TRBJ2-3, with D perhaps TRBD1 or TRBD2 (5 bases each). Germline lookup yields CDR1 SGHDT and CDR2 YYEEEE. CDR3 length: 12 amino acids. Between the trimmed V and J ends, which lost 9 bases and 4 bases, there was a span of 12 bases.

To note about this clonotype: This is likely a read error, given that the CDR3 carries no conserved phenylalanine or tryptophan at its end. This chain uses TRBV5-6 with TRBJ2-1; D is unresolved. This CDR3 contains 15 residues. Germline CDR1 SGHDT, CDR2 YYEEEE. V lost 5 bases, J lost 3 bases, and 15 bases lay in between. The CDR3 spells CASRSSTMNYNEQFI. CDR3 DNA sequence: TGTGCCAGCAGGTCAAGCACAATGAACTACAATGAGCAGTTCATC.

The chain uses TRBV7-2 and TRBJ1-2, with TRBD1 identical over 8 bases. CDR1 is SGHTA, CDR2 FQGNSA, per germline. Trimming at V came to 4 bases and at J to 6 bases, leaving 10 bases not matched to a gene. The CDR3 consists of 15 residues. CDR3 amino acids: CASSSFDWTGNGYTF. For the CDR3, the DNA is TGTGCCAGCAGCTCCTTCGATTGGACAGGGAATGGCTACACCTTC.

This clonotype was picked up a small number of times. V and J are TRBV20-1 and TRBJ2-1; 9 bases are a match to TRBD2. The germline CDR1 and CDR2 sequences are DFQATT and SNEGSKA (reference sequence). Unmatched junction bases numbered 3, after V lost 4 bases and J lost 2 bases. The CDR3 sequence is 14 residues long. The CDR3 DNA reads TGCAGTGCTAACCAGCGGGGGGCCTACAATGAGCAGTTCTTC. This sequence encodes CSANQRGAYNEQFF.

This clonotype was counted many times. This chain connects TRBV5-5 to TRBJ1-1, with unresolved D. This CDR3 spans 14 amino acids. The germline V and J ends were trimmed by 2 bases and 0 bases, with 8 bases remaining between them. Germline V gives CDR1 SGHKS, CDR2 YYEKEE (reference sequence). The DNA for the CDR3 is TGTGCCAGCAGCTTTACAGCCATGAACACTGAAGCTTTCTTT. This codes for CASSFTAMNTEAFF.